One sample yielded the 26 T cell receptor beta chains listed below, sequenced in a study of CD8 T cells in ankylosing spondylitis. TCRdb re-analysed the 5' RACE reads in MiXCR, keeping a single row per CDR3 protein. The sample contains approximately 140,000 distinct CDR3 sequences, approximately 44% of which appear only once. The sequenced sample was synovial fluid, either unsorted or a sorted T cell fraction (not recorded which). The receptors shown here come from a male donor with ankylosing spondylitis.

This clonotype was recorded at least ten times. The V gene is TRBV20-1, the J gene TRBJ2-7, with a tentative D call TRBD2 (5 bases). Trimming shortened V by 0 bases and J by 2 bases, and 14 bases separated the two germline ends. The CDR3 runs 15 residues. Germline V gene lookup returns CDR1 DFQATT and CDR2 SNEGSKA (reference sequence). The CDR3 bases are TGCAGTGCTAGAGAAGACTACCTAAGGCCCTACGAGCAGTACTTC. It is translated as CSAREDYLRPYEQYF.

This clonotype was observed a few times. The rearrangement joins TRBV5-1 to TRBJ1-1; no reliable D call. The V end lost 0 bases, the J end lost 7 bases, and 13 bases lay between the germline ends. CDR3 length: 14 amino acids. The germline CDR1 and CDR2 sequences are SGHRS and YFSETQ. Here the CDR3 reads CASSLAGLPVEAFF. In nucleotides, the CDR3 is TGCGCCAGCAGCTTGGCCGGGTTGCCGGTTGAAGCTTTCTTT.

This clonotype was picked up a small number of times. The rearrangement uses TRBV4-1 and TRBJ1-5; no clear D gene. The germline gives CDR1 MGHRA, CDR2 YSYEKL. With 0 bases removed from V and 6 bases from J, the gap between germline ends came to 18 bases. The CDR3 consists of 17 residues. The CDR3 sequence: CASSQDPQAEGFQPQHF. The DNA for the CDR3 is TGCGCCAGCAGCCAAGACCCCCAGGCTGAGGGTTTTCAGCCCCAGCATTTT.

The table lists this clonotype with a few counts. This sequence joins TRBV20-1 and TRBJ2-1; maybe TRBD1 (6 bases). The CDR3 totals 16 residues. Germline values: CDR1 DFQATT, CDR2 SNEGSKA (reference sequence). V was clipped by 0 bases and J by 2 bases, with 14 bases between them. The CDR3 sequence: CSAREWYREPYNEQFF. The CDR3 DNA sequence: TGCAGTGCTAGAGAATGGTACAGGGAACCCTACAATGAGCAGTTCTTC.

Ten or more counts support this clonotype. The chain combines TRBV20-1 with TRBJ2-2, with 10 bases lining up with TRBD2. V gave up 3 bases and J gave up 3 bases; unmatched junction bases: 7. The CDR3 covers 16 residues. The germline V gene encodes CDR1 DFQATT and CDR2 SNEGSKA (reference sequence). CDR3 amino acids: CSARVWTSGDTGELFF. In nucleotides, the CDR3 is TGCAGTGCTAGGGTTTGGACTAGCGGTGACACCGGGGAGCTGTTTTTT.

This clonotype was counted a few times. The J gene is TRBJ2-6, the V gene TRBV6-4; D may be TRBD2 (5 bases). V was shortened by 3 bases and J by 1 base, with 10 bases between the two germline ends. The CDR3 runs to 16 residues. Germline CDR1 and CDR2: MRHNA and SNTAGT. CDR3 protein: CASSERASSGANVLTF. The CDR3 nucleotides are TGTGCCAGCAGTGAGCGGGCTTCTTCTGGGGCCAACGTCCTGACTTTC.

This clonotype was detected only once. The CDR3 DNA is TGCAGTGCTAGAGAACTTCCCGACCCGACCGATGGCTACACCTTC. Its translation is CSARELPDPTDGYTF. This sequence joins TRBV20-1 and TRBJ1-2; D gene unclear. In germline, CDR1 is DFQATT, CDR2 SNEGSKA (reference sequence). There are 15 residues in the CDR3. V lost 0 bases and J 6 bases, leaving 17 bases between the germline ends.

There are a few counts of this clonotype. J is TRBJ2-5 and V is TRBV9; 9 nucleotides agree with TRBD2. With V trimmed by 6 bases and J by 6 bases, 6 bases remained unmatched. CDR1 is SGDLS and CDR2 is YYNGEE in the germline V gene. The CDR3 runs to 13 residues. CDR3 amino acids: CASNRGGEKTQYF. The CDR3 bases are TGTGCCAGCAACCGCGGGGGGGAAAAGACCCAGTACTTC.

The chain is built from TRBV5-1 and TRBJ2-1; no firm D call. V shed 2 bases and J shed 3 bases, with 12 bases lying between them. CDR3 length: 15 amino acids. Germline lookup yields CDR1 SGHRS and CDR2 YFSETQ. CDR3 region: CASSFTEEIYNEQFF. In nucleotides, the CDR3 is TGCGCCAGCAGCTTTACAGAGGAGATCTACAATGAGCAGTTCTTC.

This clonotype was found many times. The chain has TRBV14 and TRBJ1-1, with 7 bases matching TRBD1. The CDR3 loop spans 16 amino acids. V gave up 3 bases and J gave up 1 base; unmatched junction bases: 8. Looked up from germline, CDR1 is SGHDN and CDR2 is FVKESK. The CDR3 DNA follows: TGTGCCAGCAGCCACAGGACCGGGACAGAGAACACTGAAGCTTTCTTT. It specifies CASSHRTGTENTEAFF.

J is TRBJ2-7 and V is TRBV4-3; possible D gene TRBD2, 5 bases. V was trimmed by 0 bases and J by 5 bases, leaving 17 bases between them. CDR1 is LGHNA, CDR2 YSLEER, per germline. This CDR3 comprises 16 residues. Here the CDR3 reads CASSQDSIGVWNEQYF. CDR3 DNA: TGCGCCAGCAGCCAAGATAGTATCGGGGTCTGGAACGAGCAGTACTTC.

This chain uses TRBV5-6 with TRBJ1-1; D unclear. Germline assignment: CDR1 SGHDT and CDR2 YYEEEE. The V gene lost 1 base and the J gene lost 5 bases, with 9 bases spanning the gap. The CDR3 has 13 amino acids. CDR3 in amino acids: CASSLLGYTEAFF. The CDR3 DNA follows: TGTGCCAGCAGCTTGCTGGGATATACTGAAGCTTTCTTT. The whole variable domain, remainder taken from reference TRBV5-6 and TRBJ1-1, is DAGVTQSPTHLIKTRGQQVTLRCSPKSGHDTVSWYQQALGQGPQFIFQYYEEEERQRGNFPDRFSGHQFPNYSSELNVNALLLGDSALYLCASSLLGYTEAFFGQGTRLTVV.

The chain recombines TRBV10-3 with TRBJ1-5; TRBD1 is a possible D gene (5 bases). Looked up from germline, CDR1 is ENHRY and CDR2 is SYGVKD. The germline V and J ends were trimmed by 6 bases and 5 bases, with 11 bases remaining between them. This CDR3 is built from 13 residues. The CDR3 spells CAIREGLYQPQHF. CDR3 DNA: TGTGCCATCAGGGAGGGGCTGTATCAGCCCCAGCATTTT.

This clonotype was observed a handful of times. The junction departs from the called germline gene at one end, perhaps through a read error. The chain uses TRBV7-2 and TRBJ2-1, with TRBD2 identical over 13 bases. The CDR3 is made up of 14 amino acids. CDR1 is SGHTA and CDR2 is FQGNSA in the germline V gene. CDR3 in amino acids: CASSLFFRLAGGKF. The CDR3 bases are TGTGCCAGCAGCTTATTTTTCCGACTAGCGGGAGGTAAATTC.

The rearrangement links TRBV6-5 to TRBJ2-1, with a possible D match to TRBD2 (5 bases). Germline V gene sequence: CDR1 MNHEY, CDR2 SVGAGI. Trimming cost V 2 bases and J 12 bases, with 17 bases left between them. This CDR3 comprises 14 residues. The CDR3 sequence: CASSYGSGGSGQFF. In DNA form, the CDR3 reads TGTGCCAGCAGTTACGGAAGCGGTGGGAGTGGGCAGTTCTTC.

The chain has TRBV7-8 and TRBJ2-7; 7 bases match TRBD2. The CDR3 sequence is 17 residues long. Germline loops: CDR1 SGHVS, CDR2 FQNEAQ. Trimming removed 1 base from V and 3 bases from J; junction bases left unmatched: 12. CDR3 DNA: TGTGCCAGCAGCTTAGTTCTAGCGGAGGGGTGGGACTACGAGCAGTACTTC. Amino acid sequence: CASSLVLAEGWDYEQYF.

The rearrangement links TRBV12-3 or TRBV12-4 to TRBJ2-1, with D perhaps matching TRBD2 (5 bases). V lost 2 bases and J 9 bases, leaving 20 bases between the germline ends. There are 16 residues in the CDR3. Here the CDR3 reads CASSLPRTGLGGEQFF. CDR3 coding DNA: TGTGCCAGCAGTTTACCCCGGACTGGCCTAGGCGGTGAGCAGTTCTTC.

The CDR3 DNA follows: TGTGCCAGCAGCTTTTTCCCAGACCCCCGTTGGTACAATGAGCAGTTCTTC. Amino acid sequence: CASSFFPDPRWYNEQFF. The chain couples TRBV7-9 to TRBJ2-1; D ambiguous. The CDR3 has 17 residues. Trimming took off 3 bases at V and 4 bases at J, with 19 bases between the two ends. Germline values: CDR1 SEHNR, CDR2 FQNEAQ (reference sequence).

The chain couples TRBV20-1 to TRBJ2-1, with 9 bases fitting TRBD2. The CDR3 spans 17 residues. In germline, CDR1 is DFQATT, CDR2 SNEGSKA (reference sequence). With V trimmed by 4 bases and J by 1 base, 11 bases remained unmatched. CDR3 coding DNA: TGCAGTGCTACCCGCGGACTAGCGCCCGGATCCTACAATGAGCAGTTCTTC. It translates to CSATRGLAPGSYNEQFF.

The V call is TRBV10-3, the J call TRBJ2-1; D is perhaps TRBD2 (7 bases). The germline V gene encodes CDR1 ENHRY and CDR2 SYGVKD. The CDR3 extends over 19 amino acids. The germline V and J ends were trimmed by 0 bases and 1 base, with 19 bases remaining between them. CDR3 region: CAISESGGSGESSYNEQFF. CDR3 bases: TGTGCCATCAGTGAGTCGGGAGGGTCAGGGGAAAGTTCCTACAATGAGCAGTTCTTC.

At least ten counts were recorded for this clonotype. This chain connects TRBV10-3 to TRBJ2-3, with unresolved D. Trimming removed 0 bases at V and 1 base at J, with 8 bases between. Germline assignment: CDR1 ENHRY and CDR2 SYGVKD. This CDR3 is built from 15 residues. The CDR3: CAISESWWGTDTQYF. CDR3 nucleotide sequence: TGTGCCATCAGTGAGTCATGGTGGGGCACAGATACGCAGTATTTT.

The CDR3 region has the DNA TGCAGTGCTAGAGAGGCAGGGTGGAACTATGGCTACACCTTC. Encoded protein: CSAREAGWNYGYTF. The J gene is TRBJ1-2, the V gene TRBV20-1; tentatively, D is TRBD1 (5 bases). The germline V gene has CDR1 DFQATT and CDR2 SNEGSKA (reference sequence). Trimming took 0 bases from V and 2 from J, leaving 10 bases between them. This CDR3 comprises 14 residues.

The CDR3 loop is CASSPREDGELFF. The CDR3 region has the DNA TGTGCCAGCAGTCCGCGGGAGGATGGGGAGCTGTTTTTT. The chain uses TRBV6-4 and TRBJ2-2; 8 nucleotides match TRBD2. This CDR3 contains 13 residues. Germline CDR1 is MRHNA and CDR2 is SNTAGT. V shed 5 bases, J shed 8 bases, and the junction held 4 bases outside the gene matches.

This clonotype was observed a few times. The J gene is TRBJ2-2, the V gene TRBV20-1; either TRBD1 or TRBD2 may fit D (6 bases each). The CDR3 runs 15 residues. V was clipped by 3 bases and J by 3 bases, with 14 bases between them. Germline V lookup: CDR1 DFQATT, CDR2 SNEGSKA (reference sequence). The chain's CDR3 is CSARVGGMDTGELFF. DNA for the CDR3: TGCAGTGCTAGGGTGGGGGGCATGGACACCGGGGAGCTGTTTTTT.

This CDR3 reads CASSPQGAGELFF. The CDR3 nucleotides read TGTGCCAGCAGTCCACAGGGAGCCGGGGAGCTGTTTTTT. The chain has TRBV12-3 or TRBV12-4 and TRBJ2-2, with D tentatively TRBD1 (6 bases). V was cut by 5 bases and J by 6 bases, with 10 bases left in between. The CDR3 totals 13 residues.

The rearrangement joins TRBV14 to TRBJ1-5; D is unclear. The CDR3 sequence is 18 residues long. CDR1 and CDR2 (germline): SGHDN, FVKESK. Deletions cut 0 bases from V and 4 bases from J, with 19 bases between. The CDR3 region has the DNA TGTGCCAGCAGCCAAGAATTCTTTAGAGGGCAGGCAAATCAGCCCCAGCATTTT. Its translation: CASSQEFFRGQANQPQHF.